The clone carrying this T cell receptor beta chain was seen once. The antigen remains unidentified. The junction shows a germline mismatch at one end, possibly a read error. Primed by a sample-barcoded 5' primer and a J-beta primer mix, a second PCR proceeded for about 7 to 11 cycles. MiXCR, applied by TCRdb to the 5' RACE reads, yields one record per CDR3 protein. The table shows around 780,000 distinct CDR3 sequences, with roughly 26% occurring only once. Total RNA, at least 5.5 micrograms per sample, came from PBMCs. This sample is drawn from a study of blood T cells in healthy people across ages. Study-level results: Estimates of diversity drawn from one million T cells were considered underestimates.

These data also formed part of another study, on T cells of mothers and their children. Turning to that study: TCR recombination output is shaped by thymic selection similarly in related and unrelated pairs.

This TCR derives from a boy younger than 18 in good health. The specimen was blood.

CDR3 amino acids: CAWSVASLSCNEQFF. For the CDR3, the DNA is TGTGCCTGGAGTGTAGCTAGCCTATCCTGCAATGAGCAGTTCTTC. The chain is built from TRBV30 and TRBJ2-1; maybe TRBD2 (5 bases). The length of the CDR3 is 15 residues. Germline CDR1 is GTSNPN and CDR2 is SVGIG (reference sequence).